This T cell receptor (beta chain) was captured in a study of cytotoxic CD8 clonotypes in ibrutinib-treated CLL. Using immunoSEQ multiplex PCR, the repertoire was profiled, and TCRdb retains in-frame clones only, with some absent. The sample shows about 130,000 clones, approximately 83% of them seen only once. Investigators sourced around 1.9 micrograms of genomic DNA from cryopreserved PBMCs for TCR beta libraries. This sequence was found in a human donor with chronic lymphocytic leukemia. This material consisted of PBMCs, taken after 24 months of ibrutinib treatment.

The CDR3 DNA reads as TGTGCCAGCAGTTTATGGGGACAGATTTTGAGGGACGAGCAGTACTTC. Translating it yields CASSLWGQILRDEQYF. The rearrangement links TRBV28 to TRBJ2-7, with 7 positions matching TRBD1. The CDR3 covers 16 residues. V lost 0 bases, J lost 5 bases, and 10 bases stayed unmatched. Germline loops: CDR1 MDHEN, CDR2 SYDVKM.